This TCR beta chain was profiled in a study of T-cell reconstitution after alpha-beta-depleted transplantation in children. Germline V gene lookup returns CDR1 SGHRS and CDR2 YFSETQ. The CDR3 contains 16 residues. V shed 0 bases, J shed 4 bases, and the junction held 9 bases outside the gene matches. Unique molecular identifiers were built into the TCRbeta library. TCRdb used MiXCR to reprocess the PCR reads, holding one entry per CDR3 protein. The table records some 200,000 distinct CDR3 sequences, around 9.6% of them present only once. The rearrangement links TRBV5-1 to TRBJ1-1; 7 bases are a match to TRBD1. The sequence was obtained from a human donor who donated a stem cell graft to a child with acute lymphoblastic leukemia. This sample comprised PBMCs from the stem cell graft donor, obtained from the stem cell graft. CDR3 in DNA: TGCGCCAGCAGCTTGGATGGCAGGGGGAGAGGCACTGAAGCTTTCTTT. Its translation: CASSLDGRGRGTEAFF.